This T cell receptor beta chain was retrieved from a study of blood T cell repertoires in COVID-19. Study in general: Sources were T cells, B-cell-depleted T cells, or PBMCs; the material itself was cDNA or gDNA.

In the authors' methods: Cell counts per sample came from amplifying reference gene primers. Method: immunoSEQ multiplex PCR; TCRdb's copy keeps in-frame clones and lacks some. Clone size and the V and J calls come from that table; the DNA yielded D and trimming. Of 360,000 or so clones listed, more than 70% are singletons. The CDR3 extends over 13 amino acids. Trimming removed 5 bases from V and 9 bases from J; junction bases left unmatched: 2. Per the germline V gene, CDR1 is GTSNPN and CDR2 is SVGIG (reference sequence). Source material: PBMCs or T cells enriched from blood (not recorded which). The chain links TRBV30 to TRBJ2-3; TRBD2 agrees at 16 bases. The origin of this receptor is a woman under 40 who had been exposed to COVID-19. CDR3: CAWGTSGRETQYF. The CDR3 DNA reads TGTGCCTGGGGGACTAGCGGGAGGGAGACGCAGTATTTT.